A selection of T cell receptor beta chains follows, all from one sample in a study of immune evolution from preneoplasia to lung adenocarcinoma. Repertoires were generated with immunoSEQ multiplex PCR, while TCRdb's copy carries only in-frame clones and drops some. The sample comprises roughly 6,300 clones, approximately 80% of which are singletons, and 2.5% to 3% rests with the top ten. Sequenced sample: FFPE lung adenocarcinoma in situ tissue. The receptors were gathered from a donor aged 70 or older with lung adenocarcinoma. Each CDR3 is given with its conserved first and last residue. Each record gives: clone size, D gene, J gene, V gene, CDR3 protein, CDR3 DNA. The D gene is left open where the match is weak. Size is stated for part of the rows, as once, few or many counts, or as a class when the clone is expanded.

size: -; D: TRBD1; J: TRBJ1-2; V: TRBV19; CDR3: CASSVTGGEGYTF; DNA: TGTGCCAGTAGTGTGACAGGGGGCGAAGGCTACACCTTC
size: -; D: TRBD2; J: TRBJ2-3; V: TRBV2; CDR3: CASSDVSSGGPDTQYF; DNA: TGTGCCAGCAGTGATGTTTCCTCGGGAGGGCCCGATACGCAGTATTTT
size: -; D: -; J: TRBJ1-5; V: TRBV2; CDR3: CASSGVLGQNNQPQHF; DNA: TGTGCCAGCAGCGGGGTTTTGGGGCAGAACAATCAGCCCCAGCATTTT
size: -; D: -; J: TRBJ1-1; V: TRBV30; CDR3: CAWNRNTEAFF; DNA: TGTGCCTGGAATCGGAACACTGAAGCTTTCTTT
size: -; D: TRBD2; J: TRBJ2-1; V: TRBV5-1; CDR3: CASSRIRTSGSSYNEQFF; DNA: TGCGCCAGCAGCCGCATTCGGACTAGCGGGAGCTCCTACAATGAGCAGTTCTTC
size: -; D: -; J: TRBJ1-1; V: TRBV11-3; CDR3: CASSLMGKNTEAFF; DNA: TGTGCCAGCAGCTTAATGGGGAAGAACACTGAAGCTTTCTTT
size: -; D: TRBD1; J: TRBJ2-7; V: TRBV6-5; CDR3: CASSLTGKPYEQYF; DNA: TGTGCCAGCAGCCTGACAGGGAAGCCCTACGAGCAGTACTTC
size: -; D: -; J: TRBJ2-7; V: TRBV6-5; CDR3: CASRASVSYEQYF; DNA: TGTGCCAGCAGAGCTAGCGTCTCCTACGAACAGTACTTC
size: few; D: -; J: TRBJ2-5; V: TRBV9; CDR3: CASSRTGRDQETQYF; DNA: TGTGCCAGCAGCCGGACTGGAAGGGATCAAGAGACCCAGTACTTC
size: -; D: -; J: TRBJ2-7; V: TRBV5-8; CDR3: CASSSAYYGTGSSYEQYF; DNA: TGTGCCAGCAGCTCCGCATATTATGGGACTGGGAGCTCCTACGAGCAGTACTTC
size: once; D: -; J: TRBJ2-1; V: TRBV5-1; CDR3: CASSLWNNEQFF; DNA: TGCGCCAGCAGCTTATGGAACAATGAGCAGTTCTTC
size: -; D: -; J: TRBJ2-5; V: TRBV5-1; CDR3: CASSLNVAEQETQYF; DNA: TGCGCCAGCAGCTTGAACGTCGCGGAACAAGAGACCCAGTACTTC
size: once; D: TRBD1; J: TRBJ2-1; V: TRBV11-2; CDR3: CASSYGTGYNEQFF; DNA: TGTGCCAGCAGCTACGGGACAGGGTATAATGAGCAGTTCTTC
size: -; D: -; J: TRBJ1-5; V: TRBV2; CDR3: CASSRRGDRGNQPQHF; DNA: TGTGCCAGCAGTCGACGGGGAGATAGGGGCAATCAGCCCCAGCATTTT
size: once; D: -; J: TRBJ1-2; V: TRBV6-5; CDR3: CASSYDLNYGYTF; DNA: TGTGCCAGCAGTTACGACCTTAACTATGGCTACACCTTC
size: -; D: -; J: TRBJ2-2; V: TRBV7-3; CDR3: CASSLLRAADTGELFF; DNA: TGTGCCAGCAGCTTATTGCGCGCGGCCGACACCGGGGAGCTGTTTTTT